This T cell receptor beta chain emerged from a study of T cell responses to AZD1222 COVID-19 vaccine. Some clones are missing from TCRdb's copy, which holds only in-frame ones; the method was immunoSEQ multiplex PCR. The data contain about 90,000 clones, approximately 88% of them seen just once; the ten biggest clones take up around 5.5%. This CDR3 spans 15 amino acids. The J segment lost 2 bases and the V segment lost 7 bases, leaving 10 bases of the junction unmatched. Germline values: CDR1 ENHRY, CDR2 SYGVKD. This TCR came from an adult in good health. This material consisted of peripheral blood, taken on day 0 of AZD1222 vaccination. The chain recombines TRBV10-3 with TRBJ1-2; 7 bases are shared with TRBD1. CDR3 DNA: TGTGCCATCAATAGAGCCGGGACAGAAAACTATGGCTACACCTTC. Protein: CAINRAGTENYGYTF.